The clone carrying this T cell receptor beta chain was counted ten times or more. The antigen is not known. Disease duration under 2 months; hyperthyroidism patients were aged 18 to 65. Sampled blood dates from first hyperthyroidism diagnosis, and it precedes any ophthalmopathy symptoms. These data originate in a study of T cells in Graves' hyperthyroidism and ophthalmopathy. As for the study in general: Upon initial diagnosis and before any treatment, peripheral blood was collected.

Notes on the study in general: Most thyroid clonotypes that were expanded above 0.001 also turned up in blood.

TCR beta CDR3 sequences were amplified from RNA transcripts. The HTBI set primed first-round TCR CDR3 RT-PCR. Each CDR3 protein gets one entry after TCRdb re-called the multiplex PCR reads with MiXCR. The sample holds 140,000 or so distinct CDR3 sequences, less than 25% seen once. The clonotype comes from a woman aged 45-60 years with Graves' hyperthyroidism that later progressed to Graves' ophthalmopathy. Material for sequencing was blood.

CDR3 protein: CASSLRGSYEQYF. DNA of the CDR3: TGTGCCAGCAGCTTGCGGGGGAGCTACGAGCAGTACTTC. V usage is TRBV5-5 and J usage is TRBJ2-7, with a weak D call TRBD2 (6 bases). Trimming took off 1 base at V and 3 bases at J, with 8 bases between the two ends. The germline V gene has CDR1 SGHKS and CDR2 YYEKEE (reference sequence). This CDR3 region has 13 residues. The full variable domain, in which reference TRBV5-5 and TRBJ2-7 provide the parts outside the CDR3, is DAGVTQSPTHLIKTRGQQVTLRCSPISGHKSVSWYQQVLGQGPQFIFQYYEKEERGRGNFPDRFSARQFPNYSSELNVNALLLGDSALYLCASSLRGSYEQYFGPGTRLTVT.